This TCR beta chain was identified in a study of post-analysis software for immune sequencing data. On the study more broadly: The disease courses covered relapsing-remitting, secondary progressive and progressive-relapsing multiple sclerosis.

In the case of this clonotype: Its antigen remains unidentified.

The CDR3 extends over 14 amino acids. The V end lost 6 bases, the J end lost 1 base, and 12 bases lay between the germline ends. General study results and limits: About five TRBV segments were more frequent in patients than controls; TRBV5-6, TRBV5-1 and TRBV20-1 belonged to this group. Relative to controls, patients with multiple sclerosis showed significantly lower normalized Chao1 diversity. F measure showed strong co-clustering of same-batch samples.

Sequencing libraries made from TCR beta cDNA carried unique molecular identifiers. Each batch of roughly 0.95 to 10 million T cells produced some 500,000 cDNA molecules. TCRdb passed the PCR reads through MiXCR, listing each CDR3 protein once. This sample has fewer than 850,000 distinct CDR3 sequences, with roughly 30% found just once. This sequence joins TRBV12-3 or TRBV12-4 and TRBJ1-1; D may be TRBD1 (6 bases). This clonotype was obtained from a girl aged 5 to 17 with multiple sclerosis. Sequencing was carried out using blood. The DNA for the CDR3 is TGTGCCAGCAGAATTGGACAGACGAACACTGAAGCTTTCTTT. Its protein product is CASRIGQTNTEAFF.